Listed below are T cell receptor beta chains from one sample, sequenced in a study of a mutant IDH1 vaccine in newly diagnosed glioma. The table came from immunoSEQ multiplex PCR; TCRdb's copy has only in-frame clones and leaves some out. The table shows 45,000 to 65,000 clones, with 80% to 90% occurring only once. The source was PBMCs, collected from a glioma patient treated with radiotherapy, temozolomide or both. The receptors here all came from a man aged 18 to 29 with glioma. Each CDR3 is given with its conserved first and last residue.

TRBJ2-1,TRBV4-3,CASSFDNPKYNEQFF
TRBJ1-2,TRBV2,CASSEGGGYTF
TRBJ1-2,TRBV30,CAWTGGNYGYTF
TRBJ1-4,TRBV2,CASITSGASGHNNEKLFF
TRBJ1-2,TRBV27,CASSSTGGAWSDYGYTF
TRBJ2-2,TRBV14,CASSRAGRANTGELFF
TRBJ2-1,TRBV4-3,CASSPGQGYNEQFF
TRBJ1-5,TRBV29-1,CSVKIGTGNQPQHF
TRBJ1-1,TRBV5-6,CASSLAGLEAFF
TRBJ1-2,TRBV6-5,CASSKDRGGYGYTF
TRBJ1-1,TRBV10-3,CAIRGQGASENTEAFF
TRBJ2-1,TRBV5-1,CASSSVTGTSGREQFF
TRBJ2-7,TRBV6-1,CASSGYSGGGYSYEQYF
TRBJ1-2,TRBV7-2,CASSFPSQGTGYTF
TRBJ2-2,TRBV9,CASSFQSLLNTGELFF
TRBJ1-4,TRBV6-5,CASSYGGTNEKLFF